This note documents a single T cell receptor (beta chain) sequence. Its antigen is currently unknown. This sample was taken from a study of T cell responses to AZD1222 COVID-19 vaccine. Findings and caveats of the study: Among those given AZD1222, only five to seven were seropositive at baseline.

Looked up from germline, CDR1 is LGHNA and CDR2 is YNFKEQ. The ends lost 0 bases at V and 0 bases at J; junction bases unmatched: 20. This CDR3 is 23 amino acids long. Assay used: immunoSEQ multiplex PCR; TCRdb lists only in-frame clones, some missing. The table shows over 120,000 clones, with 85% to 90% occurring only once. This specimen consisted of peripheral blood, obtained on day 0 of AZD1222 vaccination. The genes are TRBV4-2 and TRBJ2-7; 13 bases agree with TRBD2. This clonotype originated in an adult in good health. Written as DNA, the CDR3 is TGTGCCAGCAGCCAAGAAGCCATACGATCCGGGACTAGCGGGACACCTTACTCCTACGAGCAGTACTTC. Encoded protein: CASSQEAIRSGTSGTPYSYEQYF.